What follows are 11 T cell receptor beta chains derived from one specimen sequenced in a study of T cell repertoires in cytomegalovirus infection. TCRdb analysed the reads with MiXCR anew, one entry per CDR3 protein. Among 490,000 or so distinct CDR3 sequences listed, approximately 11% were seen once. The sequencing input was PBMCs. All receptors come from a human donor in good health (CMV status not recorded). Some clones in this sample may be carry-over from other donors' samples.

A few counts support this clonotype. The chain couples TRBV3-1 to TRBJ2-5; 16 bases align to TRBD2. The trim removed 3 bases at V and 6 bases at J, leaving 16 bases unmatched. Germline CDR1 is LGHDT and CDR2 is YNNKEL (reference sequence). The CDR3 loop spans 20 amino acids. The chain's CDR3 is CASSHALPGTSGGAMKTQYF. CDR3 sequence (DNA): TGTGCCAGCAGCCACGCCCTTCCCGGGACTAGCGGGGGGGCCATGAAGACCCAGTACTTC.

This clonotype was found a few times. The rearrangement links TRBV18 to TRBJ2-1; 9 nucleotides align to TRBD1. This CDR3 comprises 14 residues. Per germline, CDR1 KGHSH and CDR2 LQKENI. J gave up 15 bases and V 0 bases, and 9 bases lay outside the gene matches. The DNA for the CDR3 is TGTGCCAGCTCACCACCGAGGGACAGGGCTTCCCCGTTCTTC. It translates to CASSPPRDRASPFF.

This clonotype was detected a few times. Possible read error: a much larger clone is one base away. The gene calls are TRBV28 and TRBJ1-5; possible D gene TRBD1, 6 bases. The CDR3 length is 15 residues. Germline V gene lookup returns CDR1 MDHEN and CDR2 SYDVKM. The CDR3: CASSSGTFHNHPQHF. In DNA form, the CDR3 reads TGTGCCAGCAGTTCCGGGACATTTCACAATCATCCCCAGCATTTT.

The genes are TRBV9 and TRBJ2-2, with D perhaps TRBD1 (5 bases). The CDR3 spans 17 residues. The germline CDR1 and CDR2 sequences are SGDLS and YYNGEE. The germline V and J ends were trimmed by 0 bases and 2 bases, with 14 bases remaining between them. The CDR3 nucleotides read TGTGCCAGCAGCGTAGCAGGGTCGATCCTCAACACCGGGGAGCTGTTTTTT. It encodes CASSVAGSILNTGELFF. Together with reference TRBV9 and TRBJ2-2, the CDR3 gives the full variable domain: DSGVTQTPKHLITATGQRVTLRCSPRSGDLSVYWYQQSLDQGLQFLIQYYNGEERAKGNILERFSAQQFPDLHSELNLSSLELGDSALYFCASSVAGSILNTGELFFGEGSRLTVL.

This clonotype was seen repeatedly, ten times or more. The genes are TRBV7-9 and TRBJ2-1; TRBD2 matches at 11 bases. The V and J ends lost 6 bases and 3 bases, in that order; junction bases with no gene match: 7. The CDR3 has 16 amino acids. Germline CDR1 reads SEHNR; CDR2 reads FQNEAQ (reference sequence). CDR3 nucleotide sequence: TGTGCCAGCAGTCCAACGGGACTAGCGGTCTACAATGAGCAGTTCTTC. Translation gives CASSPTGLAVYNEQFF. The full variable domain, completed using reference TRBV7-9 and TRBJ2-1, is DTGVSQNPRHKITKRGQNVTFRCDPISEHNRLYWYRQTLGQGPEFLTYFQNEAQLEKSRLLSDRFSAERPKGSFSTLEIQRTEQGDSAMYLCASSPTGLAVYNEQFFGPGTRLTVL.

The chain carries TRBV20-1 and TRBJ2-3; no clear D. CDR3 length: 12 residues. V lost 6 bases and J lost 2, with 9 bases in between. Per the germline V gene, CDR1 is DFQATT and CDR2 is SNEGSKA (reference sequence). The CDR3 loop is CSAEPHTDTQYF. CDR3 DNA sequence: TGCAGTGCAGAGCCCCACACAGATACGCAGTATTTT.

This clonotype occurred many times. The chain recombines TRBV29-1 with TRBJ2-7; D may correspond to TRBD1 or TRBD2 (5 bases each). The CDR3 is 12 amino acids. Trimming took off 4 bases at V and 7 bases at J, with 14 bases between the two ends. CDR1 SQVTM and CDR2 ANQGSEA come from the germline V gene. The CDR3, as DNA: TGCAGCGTTGTGGGGACCCCTAGGGAGCAGTACTTC. Translation gives CSVVGTPREQYF.

This chain links TRBV29-1 with TRBJ2-2; D call uncertain. Between the trimmed V and J ends, which lost 2 bases and 1 base, there was a span of 5 bases. The CDR3 sequence is 13 residues long. Germline lookup yields CDR1 SQVTM and CDR2 ANQGSEA. The CDR3, as DNA: TGCAGCGTTGAATACAAGAACACCGGGGAGCTGTTTTTT. This sequence encodes CSVEYKNTGELFF.

This clonotype was found many times. Sequence at one end of the junction differs from germline and may be a read error. The chain links TRBV7-7 to TRBJ2-7, with 9 bases aligning to TRBD1. The CDR3 is 17 amino acids. Looked up from germline, CDR1 is SSHAT and CDR2 is FNYEAQ (reference sequence). The DNA of the CDR3 is TGTGCTAGCAGTCCATTCGCCGGGGACAGGGCCACCTACGAGCAGTACTTC. It specifies CASSPFAGDRATYEQYF.

This clonotype came up many times. V and J are TRBV27 and TRBJ2-7, with TRBD1 matching 10 bases. The CDR3 loop spans 13 amino acids. CDR1 is MNHEY and CDR2 is SMNVEV in the germline V gene (reference sequence). V dropped 8 bases and J dropped 2; count of bases not matched to a gene: 3. CDR3 amino acids: CASGTGVTYEQYF. The DNA of the CDR3 is TGTGCCAGCGGGACAGGGGTGACCTACGAGCAGTACTTC.

In this sample, this clonotype turned up many times. The CDR3 DNA reads as TGTGCCAGTACCGTGACAGGGATGAAACAAGAGACCCAGTACTTC. Protein product: CASTVTGMKQETQYF. The chain has TRBV19 and TRBJ2-5; TRBD1 matches at 7 bases. This CDR3 has 15 amino acids. Germline V lookup: CDR1 LNHDA, CDR2 SQIVND (reference sequence). With 7 bases clipped from V and 2 bases from J, the junction kept 10 bases outside the gene matches. Supplemented by reference TRBV19 and TRBJ2-5, the full variable domain reads DGGITQSPKYLFRKEGQNVTLSCEQNLNHDAMYWYRQDPGQGLRLIYYSQIVNDFQKGDIAEGYSVSREKKESFPLTVTSAQKNPTAFYLCASTVTGMKQETQYFGPGTRLLVL.